Listed here are 29 T cell receptor beta chains from one sample, sequenced in a study of CD8 T cells in ankylosing spondylitis. MiXCR was run by TCRdb on the 5' RACE reads, yielding one entry per CDR3 protein. The sample has around 230,000 distinct CDR3 sequences, roughly 8% seen once; the top ten hold approximately 4.8%. The sequenced material came from blood, either unsorted or a sorted T cell fraction (not recorded which). These receptors originate from a female donor with ankylosing spondylitis or in good health (not recorded which).

This clonotype was seen ten or more times. The chain employs TRBV29-1 and TRBJ2-1, with 9 positions matching TRBD2. The CDR3 has 13 residues. The germline gives CDR1 SQVTM, CDR2 ANQGSEA. V shed 8 bases and J 9 bases; nucleotides not matched to a gene: 11. The CDR3 reads CSSGVAGAFEQFF. The CDR3 coding sequence is TGCAGCTCCGGGGTAGCGGGAGCGTTTGAGCAGTTCTTC.

This clonotype was detected a few times. The chain combines TRBV6-4 with TRBJ2-7; 8 positions agree with TRBD1. CDR1 is MRHNA, CDR2 SNTAGT, per germline. Trimming took 6 bases from V and 2 from J; bases not matched to a gene: 9. The CDR3 has 15 residues. CDR3 sequence: CASRRSGTGAYEQYF. The CDR3, as DNA: TGTGCCAGCAGACGATCCGGGACAGGTGCCTACGAGCAGTACTTC.

This clonotype came up a few times. The genes are TRBV7-9 and TRBJ2-1; 8 bases fit TRBD2. Per germline, CDR1 SEHNR and CDR2 FQNEAQ (reference sequence). The trim removed 2 bases at V and 0 bases at J, leaving 6 bases unmatched. There are 17 residues in the CDR3. CDR3 in amino acids: CASSLSTSGYSYNEQFF. The CDR3 region has the DNA TGTGCCAGCAGCTTATCCACTAGCGGTTACTCCTACAATGAGCAGTTCTTC.

This clonotype was detected only a few times. CDR3 sequence (DNA): TGTGCCAGCAGCTCAATCGGGGCCATGGGCGAAAAACTGTTTTTT. Encoded protein: CASSSIGAMGEKLFF. The chain employs TRBV5-5 and TRBJ1-4, with D perhaps matching TRBD1 (5 bases). In germline, CDR1 is SGHKS, CDR2 YYEKEE (reference sequence). Trimming removed 3 bases at V and 8 bases at J, with 17 bases between. The CDR3 is 15 amino acids.

About this clonotype itself: This clone may be a read error of a much larger clone one base away. The V and J genes are TRBV7-3 and TRBJ2-5; TRBD1 might be the D (6 bases). The CDR3 extends over 14 amino acids. Per the germline V gene, CDR1 is SGHTA and CDR2 is FQGTGA. The germline V and J ends were trimmed by 6 bases and 4 bases, with 15 bases remaining between them. In DNA form, the CDR3 reads TGTGCCAGCAGTTTTGCAGGGGAAGCAGAGACCCAGTACTTC. Translation: CASSFAGEAETQYF.

This clonotype has a count of ten or more. The chain recombines TRBV3-1 with TRBJ2-1; no clear D gene. V shed 1 base and J shed 7 bases, with 20 bases lying between them. The CDR3 runs 17 residues. Germline lookup yields CDR1 LGHDT and CDR2 YNNKEL (reference sequence). CDR3 sequence (DNA): TGTGCCAGCAGCCAAGGATTATCCGAGAACCAAAAAAATGAGCAGTTCTTC. Translating it yields CASSQGLSENQKNEQFF.

This clonotype was counted only a few times. The V gene is TRBV19, the J gene TRBJ2-1; the match to TRBD2 covers 9 bases. Germline V gives CDR1 LNHDA, CDR2 SQIVND (reference sequence). The ends lost 10 bases at V and 3 bases at J; junction bases unmatched: 7. This CDR3 is 14 amino acids long. CDR3 residues: CAIIAGVLYNEQFF. The CDR3 coding sequence is TGTGCCATTATAGCGGGAGTCCTCTACAATGAGCAGTTCTTC.

This clonotype was seen repeatedly, ten times or more. This chain links TRBV5-1 with TRBJ2-1; no definite D call. Trimming pared 4 bases from V and 7 bases from J, leaving 12 bases between. CDR1 and CDR2 (germline): SGHRS, YFSETQ. CDR3 length: 13 residues. DNA for the CDR3: TGCGCCAGCAGCACGGACGACAAGAATGAGCAGTTCTTC. It is translated as CASSTDDKNEQFF.

The sample holds many counts of this clonotype. This rearrangement joins TRBV12-5 to TRBJ2-5, with a possible D match to TRBD1 (6 bases). Deletions cut 2 bases from V and 2 bases from J, with 9 bases between. Germline CDR1 LGHNT, CDR2 FRNRAP. The CDR3 totals 14 residues. CDR3 nucleotide sequence: TGTGCTAGTGGTTTGTCACAGGGTCAAGAGACCCAGTACTTC. This codes for CASGLSQGQETQYF.

This clonotype was observed at least ten times. This chain connects TRBV27 to TRBJ2-6; 7 bases line up with TRBD1. This CDR3 is 15 amino acids long. After removal of 5 bases from V and 3 bases from J, the junction contained 4 bases not matched to a gene. CDR1 and CDR2 (germline): MNHEY, SMNVEV (reference sequence). Written as DNA, the CDR3 is TGTGCCAGCAGTATGAGGGGGCTTGGGGCCAACGTCCTGACTTTC. The encoded protein is CASSMRGLGANVLTF.

The rearrangement joins TRBV5-5 to TRBJ2-1; 7 positions agree with TRBD2. CDR3 length equals 16 residues. Germline V gene data show CDR1 as SGHKS and CDR2 as YYEKEE (reference sequence). Losses at the gene ends were 3 bases for V and 6 bases for J; bases not matched to a gene: 12. This chain's CDR3 is CASSWLPAGDFNEQFF. CDR3 bases: TGTGCCAGCAGCTGGCTCCCGGCGGGAGACTTCAATGAGCAGTTCTTC. The entire variable domain, with the rest obtained from reference TRBV5-5 and TRBJ2-1, is as follows: DAGVTQSPTHLIKTRGQQVTLRCSPISGHKSVSWYQQVLGQGPQFIFQYYEKEERGRGNFPDRFSARQFPNYSSELNVNALLLGDSALYLCASSWLPAGDFNEQFFGPGTRLTVL.

At least ten counts were recorded for this clonotype. The chain uses TRBV19 and TRBJ1-5; D is possibly TRBD1 (5 bases). This CDR3 has 12 amino acids. The V gene lost 3 bases and the J gene lost 9 bases, with 9 bases spanning the gap. From germline, CDR1 is LNHDA and CDR2 SQIVND (reference sequence). For the CDR3, the DNA is TGTGCCAGTAGTATCACAGGAGGGCCCCAGCATTTT. As protein: CASSITGGPQHF.

The J gene is TRBJ2-1, the V gene TRBV4-3; TRBD2 agrees at 13 bases. Looked up from germline, CDR1 is LGHNA and CDR2 is YSLEER. The CDR3 contains 16 residues. V dropped 0 bases and J dropped 10; count of bases not matched to a gene: 6. The CDR3 coding sequence is TGCGCCAGCAGCCAAGAGGGACTAGCGGGAAAGGTGGAGCAGTTCTTC. Translation: CASSQEGLAGKVEQFF.

This clonotype was observed at least ten times. The genes are TRBV10-3 and TRBJ2-7; 7 nucleotides agree with TRBD2. This CDR3 spans 15 amino acids. Unmatched junction bases numbered 15, after V lost 7 bases and J lost 6 bases. Germline CDR1 and CDR2: ENHRY and SYGVKD. The CDR3 is CAIKCAGGRRCEQYF. The CDR3, as DNA: TGTGCCATCAAATGCGCGGGCGGGAGACGGTGCGAGCAGTACTTC.

This clonotype was seen repeatedly, ten times or more. The chain has TRBV20-1 and TRBJ1-4; the D is unclear. Per the germline V gene, CDR1 is DFQATT and CDR2 is SNEGSKA (reference sequence). V lost 1 base to trimming and J lost 3 bases, with 6 bases between them. This CDR3 is built from 13 residues. The CDR3 DNA reads TGCAGTGCTAGAGTGGGTCCTAATGAAAAACTGTTTTTT. Amino acids: CSARVGPNEKLFF.

This clonotype has at least ten counts. The CDR3 nucleotides read TGTGCCAGCAATAAGGGCAAGGACAGGGCCTACGAGCAGTACTTC. It encodes CASNKGKDRAYEQYF. This sequence joins TRBV6-2 or TRBV6-3 and TRBJ2-7; 8 bases map to TRBD1. V gave up 7 bases and J gave up 2 bases; unmatched junction bases: 10. CDR3 size: 15 residues. The germline V gene has CDR1 MNHEY and CDR2 SVGEGT.

This clonotype was seen ten or more times. This rearrangement joins TRBV6-2 or TRBV6-3 to TRBJ2-1; TRBD2 might be the D (5 bases). V gave up 11 bases and J gave up 6 bases, with 11 bases separating them. The CDR3 is 11 residues long. The germline V gene encodes CDR1 MNHEY and CDR2 SVGEGT. This CDR3 reads CAARRGNEQFF. The CDR3 nucleotides read TGTGCCGCCCGACGGGGCAATGAGCAGTTCTTC.

In this sample, this clonotype turned up many times. The rearrangement links TRBV29-1 to TRBJ1-1; possibly TRBD1 for D (6 bases). In germline, CDR1 is SQVTM, CDR2 ANQGSEA. The V gene lost 4 bases and the J gene lost 5 bases, with 14 bases spanning the gap. This CDR3 is built from 13 residues. The CDR3 DNA reads TGCAGCGTTGGGTTTCAGGGGAGAACTGAAGCTTTCTTT. Translation: CSVGFQGRTEAFF.

This clonotype showed up many times. The V call is TRBV5-1, the J call TRBJ1-2; D is unresolved. V lost 4 bases, J lost 6 bases, and 10 bases lay in between. Germline V gene lookup returns CDR1 SGHRS and CDR2 YFSETQ. This CDR3 has 12 residues. CDR3: CASSLRGDGYTF. Here the CDR3 DNA reads TGCGCCAGCAGCCTACGTGGAGATGGCTACACCTTC.

Of note for this clonotype: Given a much more abundant clone one base away, this may be a read error. The chain has TRBV18 and TRBJ1-1; D is unresolved. The germline V gene has CDR1 KGHSH and CDR2 LQKENI. V lost 5 bases and J 4 bases, leaving 20 bases between the germline ends. This CDR3 has 16 amino acids. The CDR3 sequence: CASSSLSTPDGTEAFF. The CDR3 coding sequence is TGTGCCAGCTCATCCCTCTCAACCCCCGACGGCACTGAAGCTTTCTTT.

This clonotype was observed at least ten times. V is TRBV20-1 and J is TRBJ2-7; 8 nucleotides agree with TRBD2. Germline V lookup: CDR1 DFQATT, CDR2 SNEGSKA (reference sequence). Losses at the gene ends were 3 bases for V and 2 bases for J; bases not matched to a gene: 3. The CDR3 covers 13 residues. DNA for the CDR3: TGCAGTGCTAGGTCGGGACTAGCCTACGAGCAGTACTTC. Translation gives CSARSGLAYEQYF.

This clonotype was detected ten times or more. The chain couples TRBV5-6 to TRBJ1-5; the match to TRBD1 covers 8 bases. Germline V gene lookup returns CDR1 SGHDT and CDR2 YYEEEE. The V gene end was trimmed by 3 bases and the J gene end by 5 bases; junction bases not matched to a gene: 4. The CDR3 totals 14 residues. Here the CDR3 reads CASSSTGVHQPQHF. The CDR3 nucleotides are TGTGCCAGCAGCTCGACAGGGGTTCATCAGCCCCAGCATTTT.

This clonotype was observed many times. The chain is built from TRBV7-2 and TRBJ1-6; tentatively, D is TRBD1 (5 bases). Germline values: CDR1 SGHTA, CDR2 FQGNSA. CDR3 size: 14 residues. V lost 8 bases and J 10 bases, leaving 18 bases between the germline ends. CDR3 coding DNA: TGTGCCAGCGGTCAGGGTGGCCCTAAATCACCCCTCCACTTT. Its protein product is CASGQGGPKSPLHF.

This clonotype appeared many times. The chain combines TRBV11-2 with TRBJ2-1; D is undetermined. Trimming shortened V by 8 bases and J by 3 bases, and 11 bases separated the two germline ends. Germline values: CDR1 SGHAT, CDR2 FQNNGV. There are 13 residues in the CDR3. CDR3 loop: CASGPGYYNEQFF. The CDR3 coding sequence is TGTGCCAGCGGACCGGGTTACTACAATGAGCAGTTCTTC.

This clonotype was detected ten times or more. The chain combines TRBV29-1 with TRBJ2-5; tentative D call: TRBD2 (6 bases). V dropped 1 base and J dropped 4 bases, with 13 bases sitting between them. Per germline, CDR1 SQVTM and CDR2 ANQGSEA. This CDR3 has 14 residues. In DNA, the CDR3 is TGCAGCGTTGAAGCGGCGGGGTTGCGAGAGACCCAGTACTTC. This encodes CSVEAAGLRETQYF. Complete variable domain (other parts from reference TRBV29-1 and TRBJ2-5): SAVISQKPSRDICQRGTSLTIQCQVDSQVTMMFWYRQQPGQSLTLIATANQGSEATYESGFVIDKFPISRPNLTFSTLTVSNMSPEDSSIYLCSVEAAGLRETQYFGPGTRLLVL.

The chain uses TRBV18 and TRBJ2-2, with D tentatively TRBD1 or TRBD2 (7 bases each). In germline, CDR1 is KGHSH, CDR2 LQKENI. V dropped 3 bases and J dropped 5 bases, with 25 bases sitting between them. The CDR3 loop spans 19 amino acids. CDR3 DNA: TGTGCCAGCTCACCCGTCTCGACAGGGATAAGGACTAGAACCGGGGAGCTGTTTTTT. This gives the protein CASSPVSTGIRTRTGELFF.

This clonotype was seen at least ten times. The chain is built from TRBV6-1 and TRBJ2-2; a weak D match, TRBD1 (6 bases). Trimming removed 4 bases at V and 7 bases at J, with 13 bases between. This CDR3 is 14 amino acids long. Germline lookup yields CDR1 MNHNS and CDR2 SASEGT. In DNA form, the CDR3 reads TGTGCCAGCAGTGGCAGGGGTCGGATCGGGGAGCTGTTTTTT. Translation gives CASSGRGRIGELFF.

To note about this clonotype: One base away lies a much larger clone, so this may be a sequencing read error. The CDR3 here is CASSLEGRLPLEQHF. DNA of the CDR3: TGCGCCAGCAGCCTGGAAGGCAGGTTACCTCTGGAGCAGCACTTC. The chain combines TRBV5-1 with TRBJ2-7, with D uncertain. Germline V gene sequence: CDR1 SGHRS, CDR2 YFSETQ. The CDR3 extends over 15 amino acids.

The V call is TRBV4-3, the J call TRBJ2-3, with a possible D match to TRBD2 (7 bases). The CDR3 has 16 amino acids. The ends were cut back, 0 bases at V and 3 bases at J, with 13 bases in the middle. Germline CDR1 and CDR2: LGHNA and YSLEER. The CDR3 bases are TGCGCCAGCAGCCAAGATGCCAGCGGGACAACAGATACGCAGTATTTT. Translated, it gives CASSQDASGTTDTQYF.